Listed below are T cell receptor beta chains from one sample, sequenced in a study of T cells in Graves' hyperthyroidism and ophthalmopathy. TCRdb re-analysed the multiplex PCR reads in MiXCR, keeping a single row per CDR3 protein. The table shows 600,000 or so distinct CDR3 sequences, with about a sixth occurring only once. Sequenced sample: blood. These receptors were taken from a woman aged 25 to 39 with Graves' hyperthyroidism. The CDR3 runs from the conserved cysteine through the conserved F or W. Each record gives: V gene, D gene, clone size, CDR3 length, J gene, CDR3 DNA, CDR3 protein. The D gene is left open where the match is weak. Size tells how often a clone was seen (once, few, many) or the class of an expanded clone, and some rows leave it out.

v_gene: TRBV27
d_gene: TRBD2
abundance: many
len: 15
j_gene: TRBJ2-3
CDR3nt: TGTGCCAGCCGATGGTCTAGCGGGAGTACAGATACGCAGTATTTT
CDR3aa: CASRWSSGSTDTQYF

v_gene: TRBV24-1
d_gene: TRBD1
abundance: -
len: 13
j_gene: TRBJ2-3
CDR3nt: TGTGCCACCGGGACAGGGAACACAGATACGCAGTATTTT
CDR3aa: CATGTGNTDTQYF

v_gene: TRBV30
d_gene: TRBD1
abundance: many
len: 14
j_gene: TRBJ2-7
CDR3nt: TGTGCCTGGAGTAGAGACAGGGGGTCCTACGAGCAGTACTTC
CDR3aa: CAWSRDRGSYEQYF

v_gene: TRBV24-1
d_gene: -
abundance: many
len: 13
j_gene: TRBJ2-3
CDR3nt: TGTGCCACCAGTGATTTGGTCGCGGATACGCAGTATTTT
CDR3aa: CATSDLVADTQYF

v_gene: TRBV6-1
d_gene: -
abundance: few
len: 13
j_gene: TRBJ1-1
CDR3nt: TGTGCCAGCAGTCTGTGGCAAAACACTGAAGCTTTCTTT
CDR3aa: CASSLWQNTEAFF

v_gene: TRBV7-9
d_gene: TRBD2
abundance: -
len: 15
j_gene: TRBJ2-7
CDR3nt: TGTGCCAGCAGTTGGAACCGACTAGCGGGGTACGAGCAGTACTTC
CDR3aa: CASSWNRLAGYEQYF

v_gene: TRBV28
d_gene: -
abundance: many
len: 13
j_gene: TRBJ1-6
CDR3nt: TGTGCCAGCAGTTTACAGGGCGGTTCACCCCTCCACTTT
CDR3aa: CASSLQGGSPLHF

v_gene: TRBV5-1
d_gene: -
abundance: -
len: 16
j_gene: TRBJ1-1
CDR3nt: TGCGCCAGCAGCCCGGACGACGGACACCGGAACACTGAAGCTTTCTTT
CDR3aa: CASSPDDGHRNTEAFF

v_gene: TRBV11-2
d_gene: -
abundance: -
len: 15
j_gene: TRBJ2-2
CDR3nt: TGTGCCAGCAGCTTCCGGACTTCGAACACCGGGGAGCTGTTTTTT
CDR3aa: CASSFRTSNTGELFF

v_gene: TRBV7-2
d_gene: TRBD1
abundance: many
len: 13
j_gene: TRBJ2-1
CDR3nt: TGTGCCAGCAGCAAATACAGGGGCCATGAGCAGTTCTTC
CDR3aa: CASSKYRGHEQFF

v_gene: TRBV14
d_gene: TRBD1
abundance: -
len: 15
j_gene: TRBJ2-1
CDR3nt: TGTGCCAGCAGCCAAGATCTCCAGGGGGCAAGGGAACAGTTCTTC
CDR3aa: CASSQDLQGAREQFF

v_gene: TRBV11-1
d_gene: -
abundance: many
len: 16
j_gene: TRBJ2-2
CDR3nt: TGTGCCAGCACCGACCCGAGGGGTTTGGACACCGGGGAGCTGTTTTTT
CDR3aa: CASTDPRGLDTGELFF

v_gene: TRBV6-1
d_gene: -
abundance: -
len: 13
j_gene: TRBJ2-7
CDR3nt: TGTGCCAGCAGTGAACTGAACTCCTACGAGCAGTACTTC
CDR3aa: CASSELNSYEQYF

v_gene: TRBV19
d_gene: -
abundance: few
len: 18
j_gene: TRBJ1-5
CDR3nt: TGTGCCAGTAGTATCCAGGGAGTGGTGGGTTCGAGCAATCAGCCCCAGCATTTT
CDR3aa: CASSIQGVVGSSNQPQHF

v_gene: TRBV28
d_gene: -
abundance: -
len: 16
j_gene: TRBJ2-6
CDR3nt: TGTGCCAGCAGTTTGGCCACAGGGACCGGGGCCAACGTCCTGACTTTC
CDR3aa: CASSLATGTGANVLTF

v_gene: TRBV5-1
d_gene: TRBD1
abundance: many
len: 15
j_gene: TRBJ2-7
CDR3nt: TGCGCCAGCAGCTTGACAGGGGCTAGCCTCGACGAGCAGTACTTC
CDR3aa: CASSLTGASLDEQYF

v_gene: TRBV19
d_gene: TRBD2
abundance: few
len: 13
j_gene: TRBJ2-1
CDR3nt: TGTGCCAGTAATAGCGGGACGGGGAATGAGCAGTTCTTC
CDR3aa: CASNSGTGNEQFF

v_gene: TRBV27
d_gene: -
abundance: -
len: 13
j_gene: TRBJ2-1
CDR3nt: TGTGCCAGCAGTTTTAAAGGAACGGATGAGCAGTTCTTC
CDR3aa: CASSFKGTDEQFF

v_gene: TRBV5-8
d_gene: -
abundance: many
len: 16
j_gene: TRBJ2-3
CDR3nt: TGTGCCAGCAGCCCCACTAGAGGAGGGCGCACAGATACGCAGTATTTT
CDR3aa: CASSPTRGGRTDTQYF

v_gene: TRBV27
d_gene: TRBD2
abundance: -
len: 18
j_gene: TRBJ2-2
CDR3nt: TGTGCCAGCAGTGAGGCCCCCAACGGGCCGCGGGGGGCCGGGGAGCTGTTTTTT
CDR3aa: CASSEAPNGPRGAGELFF

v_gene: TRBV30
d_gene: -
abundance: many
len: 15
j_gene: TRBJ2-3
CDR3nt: TGTGCCTGGAGGGAAGGGGGAGGGCCGATAGATACGCAGTATTTT
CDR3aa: CAWREGGGPIDTQYF

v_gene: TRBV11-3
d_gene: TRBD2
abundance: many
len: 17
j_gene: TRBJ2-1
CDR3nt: TGTGCCAGCAGCTCGGGACTACTAGCGGGAGGGCTCAATGAGCAGTTCTTC
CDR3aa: CASSSGLLAGGLNEQFF

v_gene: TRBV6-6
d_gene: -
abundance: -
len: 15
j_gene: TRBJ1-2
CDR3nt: TGTGCCAGCAGTTACTCGAAGGGGATACTCTATGGCTACACCTTC
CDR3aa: CASSYSKGILYGYTF

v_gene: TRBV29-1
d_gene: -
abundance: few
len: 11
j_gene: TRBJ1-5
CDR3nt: TGCAGCCTGACAGCTAATCAGCCCCAGCATTTT
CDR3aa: CSLTANQPQHF

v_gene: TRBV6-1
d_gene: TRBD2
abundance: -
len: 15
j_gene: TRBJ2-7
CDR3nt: TGTGCCAGCAGAATGACTAGGGCGGGAGGTGACGAGCAGTACTTC
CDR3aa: CASRMTRAGGDEQYF

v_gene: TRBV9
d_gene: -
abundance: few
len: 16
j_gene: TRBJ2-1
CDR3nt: TGTGCCAGCAGCGCGCGCAGGGTCGAGGTATACAATGAGCAGTTCTTC
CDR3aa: CASSARRVEVYNEQFF